Reported below is one T cell receptor (beta chain). Its antigen remains unidentified. The data originate from a study of shared clonotypes between healthy human individuals. Study background: The plates for each donor numbered three CD4 naive, three CD4 memory, two CD8 naive and one CD8 memory.

The length of the CDR3 is 17 residues. The germline CDR1 and CDR2 sequences are SGHTA and FQGNSA. With 5 bases removed from V and 4 bases from J, the gap between germline ends came to 23 bases. Study-level findings and limits: It was anticipated that sequencing depth would influence how many clonotypes donors shared.

At deep level, the assay was performed. Sequenced by immunoSEQ multiplex PCR; TCRdb stores in-frame clones only, minus some. The data show 1.4 million to 1.5 million clones, approximately 97% seen once. The gene calls are TRBV7-2 and TRBJ1-2; D may be TRBD1 (5 bases). The TCR sequence derives from a man in his thirties or forties in good health. Material for sequencing was naive CD4+ T cells sorted from blood. Subset in this sample: CD45RA+ positively selected. For the CDR3, the DNA is TGTGCCAGCAGCAACGGACTACAAAGACAGACCCGCTATGGCTACACCTTC. Protein sequence: CASSNGLQRQTRYGYTF.